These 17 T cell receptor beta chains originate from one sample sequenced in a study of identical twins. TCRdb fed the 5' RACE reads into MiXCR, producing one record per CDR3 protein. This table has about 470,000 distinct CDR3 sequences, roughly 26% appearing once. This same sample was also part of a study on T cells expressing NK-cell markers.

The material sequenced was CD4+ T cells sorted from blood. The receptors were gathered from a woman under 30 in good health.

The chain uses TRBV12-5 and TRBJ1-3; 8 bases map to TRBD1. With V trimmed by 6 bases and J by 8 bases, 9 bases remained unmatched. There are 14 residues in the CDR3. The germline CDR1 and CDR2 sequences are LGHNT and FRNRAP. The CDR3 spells CASGSRGRKDTIYF. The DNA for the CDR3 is TGTGCTAGTGGCTCCAGGGGGCGAAAGGACACCATATATTTT.

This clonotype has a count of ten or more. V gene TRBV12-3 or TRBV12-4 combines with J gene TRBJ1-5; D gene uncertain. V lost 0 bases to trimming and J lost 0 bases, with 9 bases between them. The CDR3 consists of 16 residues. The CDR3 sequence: CASSLASAYSNQPQHF. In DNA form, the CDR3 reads TGTGCCAGCAGTTTAGCGAGCGCCTATAGCAATCAGCCCCAGCATTTT.

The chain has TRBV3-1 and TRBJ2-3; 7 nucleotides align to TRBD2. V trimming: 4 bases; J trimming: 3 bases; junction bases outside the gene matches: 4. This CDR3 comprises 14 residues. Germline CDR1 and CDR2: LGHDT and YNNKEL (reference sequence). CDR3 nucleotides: TGTGCCAGCAGCCGAGCGGGGCGGACAGATACGCAGTATTTT. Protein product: CASSRAGRTDTQYF.

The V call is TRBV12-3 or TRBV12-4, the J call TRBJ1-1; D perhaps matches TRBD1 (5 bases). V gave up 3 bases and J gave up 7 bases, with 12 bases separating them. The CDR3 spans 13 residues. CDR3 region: CASSLGRWGEAFF. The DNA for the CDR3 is TGTGCCAGCAGTTTGGGGCGCTGGGGTGAAGCTTTCTTT.

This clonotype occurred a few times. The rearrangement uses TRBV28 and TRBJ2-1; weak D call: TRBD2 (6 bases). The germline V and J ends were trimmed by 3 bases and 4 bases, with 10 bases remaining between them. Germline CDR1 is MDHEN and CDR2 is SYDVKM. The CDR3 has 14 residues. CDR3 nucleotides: TGTGCCAGCAGTTTGCTAGCGCGTTACAATGAGCAGTTCTTC. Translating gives CASSLLARYNEQFF.

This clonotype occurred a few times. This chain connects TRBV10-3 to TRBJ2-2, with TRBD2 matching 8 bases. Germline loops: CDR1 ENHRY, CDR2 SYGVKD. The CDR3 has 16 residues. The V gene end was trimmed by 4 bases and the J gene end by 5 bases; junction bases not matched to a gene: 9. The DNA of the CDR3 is TGTGCCATCAGTGCGGGAGGGCGGAGTGTTACCGGGGAGCTGTTTTTT. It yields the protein CAISAGGRSVTGELFF.

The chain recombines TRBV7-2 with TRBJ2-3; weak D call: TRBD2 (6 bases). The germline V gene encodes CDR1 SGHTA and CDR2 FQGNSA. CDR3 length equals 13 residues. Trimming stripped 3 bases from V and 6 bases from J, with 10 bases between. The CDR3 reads CASSFRLVDTQYF. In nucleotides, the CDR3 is TGTGCCAGCAGCTTCAGACTAGTCGATACGCAGTATTTT.

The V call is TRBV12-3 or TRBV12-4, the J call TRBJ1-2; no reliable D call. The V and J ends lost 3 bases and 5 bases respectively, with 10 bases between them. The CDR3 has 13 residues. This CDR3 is CASSFGVAYGYTF. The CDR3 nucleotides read TGTGCCAGCAGTTTTGGAGTAGCTTATGGCTACACCTTC.

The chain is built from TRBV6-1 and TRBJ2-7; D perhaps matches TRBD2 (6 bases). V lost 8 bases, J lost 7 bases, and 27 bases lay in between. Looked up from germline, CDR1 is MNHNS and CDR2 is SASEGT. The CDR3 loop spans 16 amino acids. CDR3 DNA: TGTGCCAGCCGCTCTCGGCCAGGGAGGCCTGAAGGGGAGCAGTACTTC. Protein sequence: CASRSRPGRPEGEQYF.

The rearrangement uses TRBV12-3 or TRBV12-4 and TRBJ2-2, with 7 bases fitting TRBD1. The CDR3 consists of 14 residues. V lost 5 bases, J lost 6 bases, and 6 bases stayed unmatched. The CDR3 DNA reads TGTGCCAGCAGTCGCCGACAGGGCTCCGGGGAGCTGTTTTTT. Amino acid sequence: CASSRRQGSGELFF.

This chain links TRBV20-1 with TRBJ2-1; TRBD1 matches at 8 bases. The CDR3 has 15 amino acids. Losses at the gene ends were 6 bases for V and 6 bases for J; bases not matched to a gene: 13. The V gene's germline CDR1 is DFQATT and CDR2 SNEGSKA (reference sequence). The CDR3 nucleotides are TGCAGTGCCCCCCAGAGGCAGGGGGCTTCCAATGAGCAGTTCTTC. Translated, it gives CSAPQRQGASNEQFF.

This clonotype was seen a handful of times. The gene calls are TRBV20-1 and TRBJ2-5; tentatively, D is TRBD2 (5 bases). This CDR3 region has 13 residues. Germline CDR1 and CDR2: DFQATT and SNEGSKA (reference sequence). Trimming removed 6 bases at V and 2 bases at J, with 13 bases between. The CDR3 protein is CSAPRALQETQYF. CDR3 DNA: TGCAGTGCCCCGAGGGCTCTACAAGAGACCCAGTACTTC.

CDR3: CASAYTGPNTEAFF. CDR3 bases: TGTGCCAGCGCCTACACAGGGCCCAACACTGAAGCTTTCTTT. The gene calls are TRBV27 and TRBJ1-1, with TRBD1 as a possible D gene (6 bases). Germline CDR1 reads MNHEY; CDR2 reads SMNVEV (reference sequence). V shed 8 bases and J shed 2 bases, with 15 bases lying between them. This CDR3 region has 14 residues.

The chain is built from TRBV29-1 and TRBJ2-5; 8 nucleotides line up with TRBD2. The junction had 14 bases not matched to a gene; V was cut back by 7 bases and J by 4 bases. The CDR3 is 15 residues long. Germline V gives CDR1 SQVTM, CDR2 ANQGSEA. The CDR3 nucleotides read TGCAGCGCACCAACCTCGGGGGGGAGGATAGAGACCCAGTACTTC. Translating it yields CSAPTSGGRIETQYF.

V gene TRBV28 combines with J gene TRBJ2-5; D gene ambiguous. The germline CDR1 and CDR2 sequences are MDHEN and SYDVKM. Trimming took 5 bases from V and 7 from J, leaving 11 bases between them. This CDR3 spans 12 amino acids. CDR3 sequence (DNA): TGTGCCAGCAGTGTGGGGTTTCGGACCCAGTACTTC. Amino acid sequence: CASSVGFRTQYF.

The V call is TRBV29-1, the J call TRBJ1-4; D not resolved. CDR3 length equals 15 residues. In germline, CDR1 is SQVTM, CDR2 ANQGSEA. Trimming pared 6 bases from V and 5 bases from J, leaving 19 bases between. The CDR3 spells CSVAPVGFENEKLFF. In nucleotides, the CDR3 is TGCAGCGTAGCCCCCGTCGGATTTGAGAATGAAAAACTGTTTTTT.

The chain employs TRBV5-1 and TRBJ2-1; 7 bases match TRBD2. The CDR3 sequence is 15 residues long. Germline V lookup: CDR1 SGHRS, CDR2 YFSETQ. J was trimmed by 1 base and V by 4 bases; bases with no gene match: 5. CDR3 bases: TGCGCCAGCAGCGCTCTAGCGGTTTCCTACAATGAGCAGTTCTTC. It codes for CASSALAVSYNEQFF.